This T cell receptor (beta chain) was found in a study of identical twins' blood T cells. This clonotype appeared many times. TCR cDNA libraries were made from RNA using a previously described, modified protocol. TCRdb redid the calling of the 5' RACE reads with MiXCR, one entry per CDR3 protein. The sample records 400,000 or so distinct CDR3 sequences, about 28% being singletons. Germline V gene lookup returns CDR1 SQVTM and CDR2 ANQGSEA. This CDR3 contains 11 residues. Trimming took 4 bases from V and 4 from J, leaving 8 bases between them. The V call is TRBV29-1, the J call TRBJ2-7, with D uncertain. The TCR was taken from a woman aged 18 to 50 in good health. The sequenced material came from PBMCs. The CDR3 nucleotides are TGCAGCGTTGGGCGTGCTTACGAGCAGTACTTC. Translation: CSVGRAYEQYF.